This T cell receptor beta chain comes out of a study of T cell responses to AZD1222 COVID-19 vaccine. TCRdb's table, derived via immunoSEQ multiplex PCR, lists solely in-frame clones and lacks some. The data hold 120,000 to 150,000 clones, with approximately 89% observed a single time. This clone showed up just once. The antigen remains unidentified. Whole-study findings and limits: Mostly white British, mostly female donors; authors suggested clonal diversity may be underestimated.

This material consisted of peripheral blood, taken on day 0 of AZD1222 vaccination. This clonotype was obtained from an adult in good health.

In DNA, the CDR3 is TGTGCCAGCAGCTTACCAAGCGGGGTTAGCACAGATACGCAGTATTTT. Encoded protein: CASSLPSGVSTDTQYF. The chain uses TRBV11-2 and TRBJ2-3; 7 nucleotides line up with TRBD2. With 2 bases clipped from V and 0 bases from J, the junction kept 5 bases outside the gene matches. The germline CDR1 and CDR2 sequences are SGHAT and FQNNGV. The CDR3 is 16 amino acids.